The rows below give T cell receptor beta chains drawn from one sample of a study of T-cell memory formation after mild COVID-19. TCRdb ran MiXCR on the 5' RACE reads and lists one entry per CDR3 protein. The sample holds some 450,000 distinct CDR3 sequences, over 15% seen once. The sequenced material came from PBMCs or a T cell subset sorted from them (not recorded which). The receptors were gathered from a man between 18 and 35 years old who had mild COVID-19 (a few samples of this study predate the infection). Cell type and time point are not known. Each CDR3 is given with its conserved first and last residue. Each record gives: J gene, D gene, V gene, clone size, CDR3 DNA, CDR3 protein. A D gene is named only where the DNA matches it firmly. Where a row states a size, it is once, few, many or the class of an expanded clone; other rows omit it.

TRBJ1-1	.	TRBV6-1	once	TGTGCCAGCAGCAGGGAGGGGGACGCCACTGAAGCTTTCTTT	CASSREGDATEAFF
TRBJ2-5	.	TRBV27	.	TGTGCCAGCAGTAAGGGGAAGTACCAAGAGACCCAGTACTTC	CASSKGKYQETQYF
TRBJ2-3	TRBD2	TRBV5-1	few	TGCGCCAGCAGCTTGACTAGCGGGGGGGCGGAAGATACGCAGTATTTT	CASSLTSGGAEDTQYF
TRBJ2-5	.	TRBV12-3/TRBV12-4	once	TGTGCCAGCAGTTTTCATGGGCAGGGGAAAGAGACCCAGTACTTC	CASSFHGQGKETQYF
TRBJ1-2	TRBD1	TRBV20-1	.	TGCAGTGCTTACAGGGGAGGCGATGGCTACACCTTC	CSAYRGGDGYTF
TRBJ1-5	.	TRBV12-3/TRBV12-4	few	TGTGCCAGCAGTTTAGCGCGCAAGCACCAGCCCCAGCATTTT	CASSLARKHQPQHF
TRBJ2-7	.	TRBV4-1	.	TGCGCCAGCAGCCGGGGAGTCGACAGCCACCGACGCCGCGAGCAGTACTTC	CASSRGVDSHRRREQYF
TRBJ2-1	TRBD2	TRBV7-2	.	TGTGCCAGCAGCTCAAGCGGGGGGGCAATGTATGAGCAGTTCTTC	CASSSSGGAMYEQFF
TRBJ1-1	.	TRBV12-3/TRBV12-4	many	TGTGCCAGCAGGGCCCGAAAAGCTTTCTTT	CASRARKAFF
TRBJ2-7	.	TRBV7-2	few	TGTGCCAGCAGCATTGGGGGGGACAGCTCCTACGAGCAGTACTTC	CASSIGGDSSYEQYF
TRBJ1-1	.	TRBV2	.	TGTGCCAGCAGCCTCGCGGTCGTAATGAACACTGAAGCTTTCTTT	CASSLAVVMNTEAFF
TRBJ2-3	.	TRBV7-9	.	TGTGCCAGCAGCCCGGACTACCCGAGCACAGATACGCAGTATTTT	CASSPDYPSTDTQYF
TRBJ2-3	.	TRBV20-1	many	TGCAGTCTCCCCGACAGATTCACCACAGATACGCAGTATTTT	CSLPDRFTTDTQYF
TRBJ2-5	.	TRBV5-1	.	TGCGCCAGCAGCTCTGGGGGCATTTTTGTAGAGACCCAGTACTTC	CASSSGGIFVETQYF
TRBJ2-5	TRBD2	TRBV7-3	.	TGTGCCAGCAGCCCGTTTATCGGGGGGGCGGAGACCCAGTACTTC	CASSPFIGGAETQYF
TRBJ2-7	.	TRBV7-2	few	TGTGCCAGCAGATTAGCGCTCCGGACCTCCTACGAGCAGTACTTC	CASRLALRTSYEQYF
TRBJ1-2	.	TRBV4-3	few	TGCGCCAGCAGCCAAGATCTTCGGGTGAATGGCTACACCTTC	CASSQDLRVNGYTF
TRBJ2-3	.	TRBV3-1	many	TGTGCCAGCAGCCAGGGTCCTATCCGCACAGATACGCAGTATTTT	CASSQGPIRTDTQYF
TRBJ2-6	.	TRBV7-9	few	TGTGCCAGCACCCTCGACGTGGCGGGGGCCAACGTCCTGACTTTC	CASTLDVAGANVLTF
TRBJ2-5	.	TRBV4-3	.	TGCGCCAGCAGCCAAGATCTCGTGGAGACCCAGTACTTC	CASSQDLVETQYF
TRBJ2-1	TRBD2	TRBV6-4	few	TGTGCCAGCAGACCACTAGCGGGGGGACTTTATGAGCAGTTCTTC	CASRPLAGGLYEQFF
TRBJ1-1	.	TRBV7-6	.	TGTGCCAGCATGGGAAACACTGAAGCTTTCTTT	CASMGNTEAFF
TRBJ1-2	TRBD1	TRBV5-4	.	TGTGCCAGCAGCACTAGACAGGGAGGAGGCTACACCTTC	CASSTRQGGGYTF
TRBJ2-2	TRBD1	TRBV4-1	few	TGCGCCAGCAGCCCCCAGGGACAGGGGTTTGCCGGGGAGCTGTTTTTT	CASSPQGQGFAGELFF
TRBJ1-2	TRBD1	TRBV29-1	.	TGCAGCGTTAGAGGGGGCTTGGGCTACACCTTC	CSVRGGLGYTF
TRBJ1-1	.	TRBV19	.	TGTGCCAGTATTGCCACGAACACTGAAGCTTTCTTT	CASIATNTEAFF
TRBJ2-3	TRBD2	TRBV4-3	.	TGCGCCAGCAGCCAAGATCCTAGCGGCTACACAGATACGCAGTATTTT	CASSQDPSGYTDTQYF
TRBJ2-3	TRBD2	TRBV7-9	.	TGTGCCAGCAGCCAAGTCCCGGGACTAGCGGGGGGGCCGGCAGATACGCAGTATTTT	CASSQVPGLAGGPADTQYF
TRBJ2-2	.	TRBV2	.	TGTGCCAGCAGTGAAGCGGTACAGTTGAACACCGGGGAGCTGTTTTTT	CASSEAVQLNTGELFF
TRBJ1-4	.	TRBV20-1	.	TGCAGTGCTAGAGAAGCAGGCGCCTATGAAAAACTGTTTTTT	CSAREAGAYEKLFF
TRBJ1-2	TRBD1	TRBV6-5	few	TGTGCCAGCACCCGCGGGACAGGGACGGGTGGCTACACCTTC	CASTRGTGTGGYTF
TRBJ2-1	TRBD2	TRBV3-1	few	TGTGCCAGCAGCCCCGGGGGGGCCTCCTACAATGAGCAGTTCTTC	CASSPGGASYNEQFF
TRBJ1-2	.	TRBV6-4	few	TGTGCCAGCAGTGACGATGGTTATGGCTACACCTTC	CASSDDGYGYTF
TRBJ1-1	.	TRBV18	few	TGTGCCAGCTCACCCAACGGTCGGACGGGGACTGAAGCTTTCTTT	CASSPNGRTGTEAFF
TRBJ1-2	TRBD1	TRBV12-3/TRBV12-4	many	TGTGCCAGCAGTTCGACAGGGGAGCCTGGCTACACCTTC	CASSSTGEPGYTF
TRBJ2-2	.	TRBV12-3/TRBV12-4	few	TGTGCCAGCAGTCTGACTACGGCGAACACCGGGGAGCTGTTTTTT	CASSLTTANTGELFF
TRBJ2-7	.	TRBV5-1	many	TGCGCCAGCGGGAGCGGAGGGCCCGCCTACGAGCAGTACTTC	CASGSGGPAYEQYF
TRBJ2-5	.	TRBV12-5	.	TGTGCTAGTGGTTTGGGCCAGGGGAGGGAGACCCAGTACTTC	CASGLGQGRETQYF
TRBJ2-2	.	TRBV5-1	once	TGCGCCAGCAGCTTGGCCCTTGGGACCGGGGAGCTGTTTTTT	CASSLALGTGELFF
TRBJ1-2	.	TRBV2	few	TGTGCCAGCAGAGGACAGCCCTACAATGGCTACACCTTC	CASRGQPYNGYTF
TRBJ1-2	.	TRBV5-1	.	TGCGCCAGCAGCTCCCGGGGGCAGGGGAACTATGGCTACACCTTC	CASSSRGQGNYGYTF
TRBJ1-2	TRBD1	TRBV20-1	few	TGCAGTGCACCGACAGGGGGCAACTATGGCTACACCTTC	CSAPTGGNYGYTF
TRBJ2-3	.	TRBV3-1	.	TGTGCCAGCAGCCCCTGGGGGGCCAGCACAGATACGCAGTATTTT	CASSPWGASTDTQYF
TRBJ2-1	TRBD1	TRBV5-1	.	TGCGCCAGCAACGTTGACAGGGAGCATGAGCAGTTCTTC	CASNVDREHEQFF
TRBJ2-5	.	TRBV15	.	TGTGCCACCAGCAGAGATCTAGTCTTGGAGACCCAGTACTTC	CATSRDLVLETQYF
TRBJ2-3	.	TRBV11-2	.	TGTGCCAGCAGCTTAAGAGAGTCGGATACGCAGTATTTT	CASSLRESDTQYF
TRBJ2-1	.	TRBV4-2	many	TGTGCCAGCAGCCAGTCCGGGGGGCTGAATGAGCAGTTCTTC	CASSQSGGLNEQFF
TRBJ2-5	.	TRBV5-5	.	TGTGCCAGCAGCTGGGGGCCGGTCTGGGAGACCCAGTACTTC	CASSWGPVWETQYF
TRBJ1-5	.	TRBV6-2/TRBV6-3	.	TGTGCCAGCAGTTACCGATCTCGGTCGCCCCAGCATTTT	CASSYRSRSPQHF
TRBJ2-3	TRBD2	TRBV5-1	.	TGCGCCAGCAGCTTGACCCTAGCGGGGGGGCACGATACGCAGTATTTT	CASSLTLAGGHDTQYF
TRBJ2-7	.	TRBV20-1	.	TGCAGTGACACCTCCGGGACCGTTACCGAGCAGTACTTC	CSDTSGTVTEQYF
TRBJ2-1	.	TRBV7-3	few	TGTGCCAGCAGCTTGGATCCCATGAATGAGCAGTTCTTC	CASSLDPMNEQFF
TRBJ1-1	.	TRBV7-2	.	TGTGCCAGCAGCCACACGGCAGGTCTCGAGGGTGAAGCTTTCTTT	CASSHTAGLEGEAFF
TRBJ1-5	.	TRBV20-1	few	TGCAGTGCTAGTCTGTCGGGAGCGGGTCAGCCCCAGCATTTT	CSASLSGAGQPQHF
TRBJ2-7	.	TRBV3-1	.	TGTGCCAGCAGCCAAGACAGGGCCGTATACGAGCAGTACTTC	CASSQDRAVYEQYF
TRBJ2-5	.	TRBV2	few	TGTGCCAGCATTCTCTTTACAGGAAATCAAGAGACCCAGTACTTC	CASILFTGNQETQYF
TRBJ2-2	.	TRBV7-2	few	TGTGCCAGCAGCTTAGGAGGTGCCAGGGCGTTAAGCGGGGAGCTGTTTTTT	CASSLGGARALSGELFF
TRBJ2-2	.	TRBV9	.	TGTGCCAGCAGCGCGACTCTCTGGGGGGAGCTGTTTTTT	CASSATLWGELFF
TRBJ2-3	TRBD1	TRBV7-2	many	TGTGCCAGCAGCAGGGACAGGGGGCGCACAGATACGCAGTATTTT	CASSRDRGRTDTQYF
TRBJ2-4	.	TRBV5-4	.	TGTGCCAGCAGCTTTGGGACTGGGGGGGCCAAAAACATTCAGTACTTC	CASSFGTGGAKNIQYF